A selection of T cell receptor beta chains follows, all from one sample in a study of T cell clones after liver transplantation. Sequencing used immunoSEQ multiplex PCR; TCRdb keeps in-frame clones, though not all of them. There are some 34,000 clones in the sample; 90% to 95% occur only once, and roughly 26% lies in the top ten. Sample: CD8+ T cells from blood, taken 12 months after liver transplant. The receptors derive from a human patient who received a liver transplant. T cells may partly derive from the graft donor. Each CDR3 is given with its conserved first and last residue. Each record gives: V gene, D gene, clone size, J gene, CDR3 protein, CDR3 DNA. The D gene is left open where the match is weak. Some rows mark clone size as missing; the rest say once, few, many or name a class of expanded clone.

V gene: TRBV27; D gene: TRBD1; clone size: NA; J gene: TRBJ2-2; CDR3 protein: CASSTVGQGAYTGELFF; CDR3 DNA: TGTGCCAGCAGTACCGTAGGACAGGGGGCGTACACCGGGGAGCTGTTTTTT
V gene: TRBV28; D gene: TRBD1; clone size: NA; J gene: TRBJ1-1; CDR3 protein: CASSSNRGFTEAFF; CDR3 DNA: TGTGCCAGCAGTTCCAACAGGGGGTTTACTGAAGCTTTCTTT
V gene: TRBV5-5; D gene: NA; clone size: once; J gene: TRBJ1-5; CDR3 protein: CASSLSRVHYQPQHF; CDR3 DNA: TGTGCCAGCAGCTTGTCTCGGGTCCACTATCAGCCCCAGCATTTT
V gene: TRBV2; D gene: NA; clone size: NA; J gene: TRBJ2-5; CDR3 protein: CASSEIREQTQYF; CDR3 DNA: TGTGCCAGCAGTGAGATCCGGGAGCAGACCCAGTACTTC
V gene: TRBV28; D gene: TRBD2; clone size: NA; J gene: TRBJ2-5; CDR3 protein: CASSLESGSQETQYF; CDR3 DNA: TGTGCCAGCAGTTTAGAGAGCGGGAGCCAAGAGACCCAGTACTTC
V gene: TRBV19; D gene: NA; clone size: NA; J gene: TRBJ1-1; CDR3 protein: CASSLQGGRTEAFF; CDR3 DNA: TGTGCCAGTAGCCTACAGGGTGGTAGGACTGAAGCTTTCTTT
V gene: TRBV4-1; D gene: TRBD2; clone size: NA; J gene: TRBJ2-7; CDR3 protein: CASSQDVVAGGPSYYEQYF; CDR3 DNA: TGCGCCAGCAGCCAAGATGTGGTGGCGGGAGGGCCTTCATACTACGAGCAGTACTTC
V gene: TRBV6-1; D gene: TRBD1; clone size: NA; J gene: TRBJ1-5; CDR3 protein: CASRNGQGTQPQHF; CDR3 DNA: TGTGCCAGCAGGAACGGACAGGGTACCCAGCCCCAGCATTTT
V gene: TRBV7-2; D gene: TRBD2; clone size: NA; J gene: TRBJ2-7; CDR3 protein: CASSLRREHRDEQYF; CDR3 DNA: TGTGCCAGCAGCTTGCGGCGGGAGCATAGGGACGAGCAGTACTTC
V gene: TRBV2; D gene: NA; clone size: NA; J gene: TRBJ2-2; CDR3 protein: CASSDVSGVGGELFF; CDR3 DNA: TGTGCCAGCAGTGATGTTTCAGGGGTTGGCGGGGAGCTGTTTTTT
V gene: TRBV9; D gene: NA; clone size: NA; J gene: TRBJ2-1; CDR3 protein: CASSVGGDFYNEQFF; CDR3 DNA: TGTGCCAGCAGCGTCGGCGGGGATTTCTACAATGAGCAGTTCTTC
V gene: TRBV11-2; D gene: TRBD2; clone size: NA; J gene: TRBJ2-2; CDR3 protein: CASSLGVTGGPGGELFF; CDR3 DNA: TGTGCCAGCAGCTTAGGGGTGACGGGAGGGCCCGGCGGGGAGCTGTTTTTT
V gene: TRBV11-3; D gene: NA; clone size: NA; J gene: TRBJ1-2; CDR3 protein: CASSPPTGAGYGYTF; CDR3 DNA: TGTGCCAGCAGCCCTCCGACAGGTGCGGGCTATGGCTACACCTTC
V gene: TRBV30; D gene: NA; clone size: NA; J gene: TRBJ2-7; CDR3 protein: CAWKATSYEQYF; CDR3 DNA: TGTGCCTGGAAGGCGACATCCTACGAGCAGTACTTC
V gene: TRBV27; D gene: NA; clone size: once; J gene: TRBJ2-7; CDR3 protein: CASSLDLSYEQYF; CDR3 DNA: TGTGCCAGCAGTTTGGACCTTTCCTACGAGCAGTACTTC
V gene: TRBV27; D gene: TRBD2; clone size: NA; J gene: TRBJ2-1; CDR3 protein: CASSSPGASGTIYNEQFF; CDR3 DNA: TGTGCCAGCAGTAGCCCTGGGGCTAGCGGGACCATCTACAATGAGCAGTTCTTC
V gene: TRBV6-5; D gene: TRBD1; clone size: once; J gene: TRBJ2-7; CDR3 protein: CASSPGTGANEQYF; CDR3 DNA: TGTGCCAGCAGCCCCGGGACAGGGGCTAACGAGCAGTACTTC
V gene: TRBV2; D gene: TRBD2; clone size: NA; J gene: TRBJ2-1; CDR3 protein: CASRRASGKDNEQFF; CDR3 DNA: TGTGCCAGCAGGCGGGCTAGCGGGAAGGATAATGAGCAGTTCTTC